This TCR beta chain was obtained from a study of T cells after yellow fever vaccination. Looking at the study overall: Libraries from low-cell-number fractions were prepared with the SMART-Seq v4 Ultra Low Input RNA kit. The study, taken as a whole, reports: Researchers report a weaker secondary response that nonetheless peaked faster, day 5 versus 15. Subsequent to the booster, the majority of primary-vaccination clones reappeared (96% CD4, approximately 85% CD8).

TCRdb reanalysed the 5' RACE reads using MiXCR and keeps one entry per CDR3 protein. The sample holds about 200,000 distinct CDR3 sequences; about 3% are singletons and the top ten take 3.2%. This clonotype was seen a handful of times. Its antigen is still unknown. Trimming shortened V by 10 bases and J by 7 bases, and 13 bases separated the two germline ends. CDR1 is SGHTA and CDR2 is FQGNSA in the germline V gene. The CDR3 extends over 11 amino acids. The material was CD4+ T cells sorted from PBMCs, obtained 10 days after the yellow fever booster vaccination. The origin of this receptor is a man aged 18 to 29 who received the YFV17D yellow fever vaccine. This chain joins TRBV7-2 and TRBJ2-5; D is perhaps TRBD1 (6 bases). The CDR3 protein is CAIQGLGTQYF. In nucleotides, the CDR3 is TGTGCCATCCAGGGGCTGGGGACCCAGTACTTC.